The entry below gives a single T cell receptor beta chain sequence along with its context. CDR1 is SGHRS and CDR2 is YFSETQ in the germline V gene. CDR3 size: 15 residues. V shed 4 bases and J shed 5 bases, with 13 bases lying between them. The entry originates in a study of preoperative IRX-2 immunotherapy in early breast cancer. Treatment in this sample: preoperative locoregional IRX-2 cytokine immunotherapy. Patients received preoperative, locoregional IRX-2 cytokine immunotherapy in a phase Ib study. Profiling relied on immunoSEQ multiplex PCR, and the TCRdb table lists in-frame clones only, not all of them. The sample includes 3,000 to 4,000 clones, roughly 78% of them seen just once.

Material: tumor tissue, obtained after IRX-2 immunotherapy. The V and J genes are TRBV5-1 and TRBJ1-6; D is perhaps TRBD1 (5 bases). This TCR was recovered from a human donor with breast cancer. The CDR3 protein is CASSREGNNNSPLHF. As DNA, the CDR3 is TGCGCCAGCAGCCGGGAGGGGAATAATAATTCACCCCTCCACTTT.